The sequence of this T cell receptor beta chain was determined in a study of blood T cell repertoires in COVID-19. The CDR3 is 15 amino acids. Germline V gene data show CDR1 as MGHDK and CDR2 as SYGVNS. The ends were cut back, 1 base at V and 4 bases at J, with 10 bases in the middle. Libraries were prepared by immunoSEQ multiplex PCR; TCRdb keeps only in-frame clonotypes and omits some of them. The sample holds more than 55,000 clones, 75% to 90% seen once. The sequence was obtained from an elderly woman with acute or convalescent COVID-19. What was sequenced was peripheral blood. The chain combines TRBV25-1 with TRBJ2-2, with D possibly matching TRBD2 (5 bases). The CDR3 nucleotides are TGTGCCAGCAGTGAATTTCGGGGTTCCACCGGGGAGCTGTTTTTT. It encodes CASSEFRGSTGELFF.